These 30 T cell receptor beta chains came from one sample sequenced in a study of cytomegalovirus exposure and HLA in healthy donors. PCR amplification relied on 60 Vbeta primers (plus 13 Jbeta primers). The table came from immunoSEQ multiplex PCR; TCRdb's copy has only in-frame clones and leaves some out. The sample consists of some 190,000 clones, 70% to 90% of them appearing once. The sequencing input was PBMCs. All receptors derive from a male donor in good health and CMV-seronegative.

This clone has only one observation. V is TRBV7-2 and J is TRBJ2-7; a possible D gene is TRBD1 (6 bases). The germline V gene has CDR1 SGHTA and CDR2 FQGNSA. The CDR3 contains 13 residues. Trimming removed 6 bases at V and 2 bases at J, with 11 bases between. The CDR3 here is CASRPTGTYEQYF. CDR3 bases: TGTGCCAGCAGACCGACAGGAACCTACGAGCAGTACTTC.

The chain links TRBV10-3 to TRBJ2-3, with a weak D call TRBD2 (6 bases). Germline-derived CDR1 and CDR2 are ENHRY and SYGVKD. The germline V and J ends were trimmed by 4 bases and 2 bases, with 16 bases remaining between them. The CDR3 contains 16 residues. The CDR3: CAISGPEWRDTDTQYF. CDR3 bases: TGTGCCATCAGTGGACCTGAATGGCGGGACACAGATACGCAGTATTTT.

Only one count was recorded for this clone. The chain employs TRBV19 and TRBJ1-6, with 9 nucleotides matching TRBD1. The germline gives CDR1 LNHDA, CDR2 SQIVND (reference sequence). The CDR3 is 13 amino acids. The ends lost 10 bases at V and 9 bases at J; junction bases unmatched: 7. The CDR3 is CATKQGAGSPLHF. CDR3 bases: TGTGCCACCAAACAGGGGGCAGGTTCACCCCTCCACTTT.

The rearrangement links TRBV19 to TRBJ2-2; the match to TRBD1 covers 8 bases. Looked up from germline, CDR1 is LNHDA and CDR2 is SQIVND (reference sequence). CDR3 size: 14 residues. Trimming removed 7 bases from V and 0 bases from J; junction bases left unmatched: 1. The CDR3 bases are TGTGCCAGTAAGGACAGGGCGAACACCGGGGAGCTGTTTTTT. Its protein product is CASKDRANTGELFF. Drawing the rest from reference TRBV19 and TRBJ2-2, the complete variable domain is DGGITQSPKYLFRKEGQNVTLSCEQNLNHDAMYWYRQDPGQGLRLIYYSQIVNDFQKGDIAEGYSVSREKKESFPLTVTSAQKNPTAFYLCASKDRANTGELFFGEGSRLTVL.

This clone was seen more than once but under ten times. The chain recombines TRBV6-1 with TRBJ1-1; possible D gene TRBD1, 6 bases. CDR1 and CDR2 (germline): MNHNS, SASEGT. Trimming left V 10 bases short and J 0 bases short, with 12 bases between. This CDR3 spans 13 amino acids. The chain's CDR3 is CATTTGLNTEAFF. In DNA form, the CDR3 reads TGTGCCACCACGACAGGATTGAACACTGAAGCTTTCTTT.

The rearrangement links TRBV4-1 to TRBJ1-2, with D unclear. Germline-derived CDR1 and CDR2 are MGHRA and YSYEKL. The CDR3 covers 14 residues. V was cut by 0 bases and J by 3 bases, with 8 bases left in between. In DNA form, the CDR3 reads TGCGCCAGCAGCCAAGATAAGCGAGACTATGGCTACACCTTC. Translation gives CASSQDKRDYGYTF.

This clone was counted once. The rearrangement links TRBV9 to TRBJ2-7; the match to TRBD2 covers 12 bases. The V gene's germline CDR1 is SGDLS and CDR2 YYNGEE. V dropped 3 bases and J dropped 4; count of bases not matched to a gene: 2. CDR3 size: 14 residues. CDR3 bases: TGTGCCAGCAGCGCGGGACTAGCGGGTTACGAGCAGTACTTC. It translates to CASSAGLAGYEQYF.

This sequence joins TRBV2 and TRBJ2-5, with a tentative D call TRBD1 (6 bases). V was shortened by 2 bases and J by 13 bases, with 14 bases between the two germline ends. The germline V gene has CDR1 SNHLY and CDR2 FYNNEI. The CDR3 has 12 residues. The CDR3 region is CASSEMGAARYF. CDR3 DNA sequence: TGTGCCAGCAGTGAAATGGGGGCTGCTCGGTACTTC. The full variable domain, rest sourced from reference TRBV2 and TRBJ2-5, is EPEVTQTPSHQVTQMGQEVILRCVPISNHLYFYWYRQILGQKVEFLVSFYNNEISEKSEIFDDQFSVERPDGSNFTLKIRSTKLEDSAMYFCASSEMGAARYFGPGTRLLVL.

The V gene is TRBV4-1, the J gene TRBJ2-2, with 10 bases lining up with TRBD2. CDR1 and CDR2 (germline): MGHRA, YSYEKL. The CDR3 is 19 amino acids. Trimming removed 0 bases from V and 0 bases from J; junction bases left unmatched: 7. The chain's CDR3 is CASSQDRGLAATNTGELFF. The DNA of the CDR3 is TGCGCCAGCAGCCAAGATCGCGGACTAGCGGCTACGAACACCGGGGAGCTGTTTTTT.

J is TRBJ2-1 and V is TRBV4-3, with TRBD2 as a possible D gene (7 bases). The CDR3 runs 16 residues. The germline V gene encodes CDR1 LGHNA and CDR2 YSLEER. Trimming left V 1 base short and J 1 base short, with 11 bases between. In nucleotides, the CDR3 is TGCGCCAGCAGCCAAGTGGGGAGGGGGTCCTACAATGAGCAGTTCTTC. Its protein is CASSQVGRGSYNEQFF.

This clone is a singleton in its sample. One end of the junction fails to match germline, which may point to a read error. The chain joins TRBV7-9 to TRBJ2-7, with TRBD1 identical over 8 bases. Germline-derived CDR1 and CDR2 are SEHNR and FQNEAQ (reference sequence). The CDR3 loop spans 12 amino acids. CDR3 sequence reads: CSSSSTGDEQYF. The CDR3 bases are TGTTCCAGCAGCTCGACAGGGGACGAGCAGTACTTC.

This chain links TRBV11-2 with TRBJ2-7, with TRBD1 matching over 9 bases. The V gene's germline CDR1 is SGHAT and CDR2 FQNNGV. The V and J ends lost 5 bases and 4 bases, in that order; junction bases with no gene match: 6. This CDR3 region has 14 residues. The CDR3 DNA is TGTGCCAGCAGCATCGGGACAGGGCAATACGAGCAGTACTTC. Translated: CASSIGTGQYEQYF.

V gene TRBV18 combines with J gene TRBJ1-6; 7 bases align to TRBD1. This CDR3 region has 13 residues. With 3 bases clipped from V and 10 bases from J, the junction kept 3 bases outside the gene matches. CDR1 and CDR2 (germline): KGHSH, LQKENI. Written as DNA, the CDR3 is TGTGCCAGCTCACCGACAGGGCCCTCACCCCTCCACTTT. Translated, it gives CASSPTGPSPLHF.

J is TRBJ1-1 and V is TRBV6-6; the D gene is possibly TRBD1 (6 bases). The CDR3 length is 14 residues. Trimming took 6 bases from V and 0 from J, leaving 11 bases between them. Germline CDR1 is MNHNY and CDR2 is SVGAGI (reference sequence). CDR3 sequence: CASRSGQLNTEAFF. Written as DNA, the CDR3 is TGTGCCAGCAGATCAGGACAGTTGAACACTGAAGCTTTCTTT.

The chain carries TRBV7-9 and TRBJ2-1; 10 nucleotides match TRBD2. CDR3 length equals 16 residues. Germline values: CDR1 SEHNR, CDR2 FQNEAQ (reference sequence). V gave up 4 bases and J gave up 3 bases; unmatched junction bases: 6. The CDR3: CASSSQRGGNYNEQFF. CDR3 sequence (DNA): TGTGCCAGCAGCTCCCAGCGGGGGGGAAACTACAATGAGCAGTTCTTC.

The chain has TRBV28 and TRBJ2-4; D might be TRBD1 (6 bases). CDR1 MDHEN and CDR2 SYDVKM come from the germline V gene. V shed 7 bases and J shed 0 bases, with 10 bases lying between them. This CDR3 is built from 14 residues. CDR3 region: CASKIGGAKNIQYF. DNA for the CDR3: TGTGCCAGCAAGATAGGGGGAGCCAAAAACATTCAGTACTTC.

The chain is built from TRBV6-5 and TRBJ2-3; D might be TRBD2 (5 bases). Germline V gene lookup returns CDR1 MNHEY and CDR2 SVGAGI. The CDR3 is made up of 16 amino acids. The V end was cut by 4 bases, the J end by 2 bases, with 16 bases between. The CDR3 DNA reads as TGTGCCAGCAGTTTGGGGAGTCGGAGAGACACAGATACGCAGTATTTT. Translated, it gives CASSLGSRRDTDTQYF.

This clone occurred a few times. The CDR3 DNA reads as TGCAGCTTCTACCCTCGGGGAGGGAGCACAGATACGCAGTATTTT. It specifies CSFYPRGGSTDTQYF. This rearrangement joins TRBV29-1 to TRBJ2-3; 7 nucleotides line up with TRBD2. This CDR3 has 15 residues. Germline V lookup: CDR1 SQVTM, CDR2 ANQGSEA. The V and J ends lost 8 bases and 0 bases, in that order; junction bases with no gene match: 11.

The rearrangement links TRBV5-1 to TRBJ2-3; tentative D call: TRBD1 (7 bases). This CDR3 comprises 15 residues. The V end was cut by 0 bases, the J end by 1 base, with 9 bases between. Germline CDR1 SGHRS, CDR2 YFSETQ. CDR3 sequence: CASSLARGGTDTQYF. In nucleotides, the CDR3 is TGCGCCAGCAGCTTGGCCAGGGGGGGCACAGATACGCAGTATTTT. Full variable domain (missing parts from reference TRBV5-1 and TRBJ2-3): KAGVTQTPRYLIKTRGQQVTLSCSPISGHRSVSWYQQTPGQGLQFLFEYFSETQRNKGNFPGRFSGRQFSNSRSEMNVSTLELGDSALYLCASSLARGGTDTQYFGPGTRLTVL.

Comments on this clone: The junction departs from germline at one end; a sequencing error may be responsible. The rearrangement uses TRBV7-9 and TRBJ2-1; 10 positions match TRBD2. The CDR3 is 16 amino acids. Germline values: CDR1 SEHNR, CDR2 FQNEAQ (reference sequence). The CDR3 DNA reads TGTTCCAGCAGCTTAGACGCCAGCGGGGGGGCCCGTGAGCAGTTCTTC. Protein sequence: CSSSLDASGGAREQFF.

This chain joins TRBV7-9 and TRBJ2-5, with 8 nucleotides matching TRBD1. In germline, CDR1 is SEHNR, CDR2 FQNEAQ (reference sequence). V dropped 4 bases and J dropped 5; count of bases not matched to a gene: 6. The CDR3 runs 14 residues. CDR3 residues: CASSSTGGWETQYF. Written as DNA, the CDR3 is TGTGCCAGCAGCTCAACAGGGGGTTGGGAGACCCAGTACTTC.

The gene calls are TRBV2 and TRBJ2-5; D remains ambiguous. CDR1 SNHLY and CDR2 FYNNEI come from the germline V gene. Trimming took off 5 bases at V and 4 bases at J, with 11 bases between the two ends. The CDR3 is 13 amino acids. CDR3 sequence reads: CASSQDGGETQYF. The DNA of the CDR3 is TGTGCCAGCAGTCAAGACGGTGGAGAGACCCAGTACTTC.

The chain couples TRBV7-3 to TRBJ2-6; 7 bases are a match to TRBD1. Losses at the gene ends were 5 bases for V and 0 bases for J; bases not matched to a gene: 1. The CDR3 runs 15 residues. Germline loops: CDR1 SGHTA, CDR2 FQGTGA. The CDR3 loop reads CASSPGGSGANVLTF. In DNA, the CDR3 is TGTGCCAGCAGCCCAGGGGGCTCTGGGGCCAACGTCCTGACTTTC.

V and J are TRBV1 and TRBJ2-5; TRBD2, the table's D call, was not compared with the DNA. TRBV1 is reported as a pseudogene. The CDR3 covers 13 residues. The CDR3 region is CTSSQGGGETQYF. Written as DNA, the CDR3 is TGCACCAGCAGCCAGGGCGGAGGCGAGACCCAGTACTTC.

This clone was picked up one time. The chain employs TRBV27 and TRBJ2-2; 12 nucleotides line up with TRBD1. The length of the CDR3 is 17 residues. Germline CDR1 reads MNHEY; CDR2 reads SMNVEV (reference sequence). Trimming cost V 4 bases and J 7 bases; bases outside gene matches: 10. CDR3 sequence: CASSSWGTGGASGELFF. CDR3 in DNA: TGTGCCAGCAGTTCCTGGGGGACAGGGGGCGCAAGCGGGGAGCTGTTTTTT.

CDR3 sequence: CASRPGTSYGYEQYF. For the CDR3, the DNA is TGTGCCAGCAGGCCCGGGACTAGTTACGGCTACGAGCAGTACTTC. The chain joins TRBV27 to TRBJ2-7; TRBD2 matches at 8 bases. V lost 6 bases, J lost 3 bases, and 10 bases stayed unmatched. CDR3 length equals 15 residues. The germline V gene has CDR1 MNHEY and CDR2 SMNVEV (reference sequence).

This clone was counted once. This rearrangement joins TRBV7-9 to TRBJ2-3; D gene unclear. Germline CDR1 and CDR2: SEHNR and FQNEAQ (reference sequence). The CDR3 consists of 14 residues. V was shortened by 0 bases and J by 2 bases, with 6 bases between the two germline ends. CDR3 amino acids: CASSLAQVTDTQYF. The CDR3 DNA reads TGTGCCAGCAGCTTAGCGCAGGTCACAGATACGCAGTATTTT.

The chain joins TRBV4-3 to TRBJ1-2; 10 nucleotides agree with TRBD1. Germline V gene data show CDR1 as LGHNA and CDR2 as YSLEER. The CDR3 sequence is 16 residues long. J was trimmed by 4 bases and V by 0 bases; bases with no gene match: 5. CDR3 residues: CASSQDLGQGFYGYTF. The CDR3 bases are TGCGCCAGCAGCCAAGACCTGGGACAGGGGTTCTATGGCTACACCTTC.

The chain recombines TRBV21-1 with TRBJ2-7; no check of the table's D call, TRBD1, against the DNA was made. TRBV21-1 is shown as a pseudogene. CDR3 length equals 14 residues. CDR3: CASSCFRVPYEQYF. DNA of the CDR3: TGTGCCAGCAGCTGCTTCAGGGTCCCGTACGAGCAGTACTTC.

The chain has TRBV7-3 and TRBJ2-5; D is perhaps TRBD2 (6 bases). CDR1 and CDR2 (germline): SGHTA, FQGTGA. The CDR3 has 14 residues. The germline V and J ends were trimmed by 5 bases and 5 bases, with 15 bases remaining between them. CDR3 residues: CASSTQSGPETQYF. The CDR3 bases are TGTGCCAGCAGCACCCAAAGCGGGCCTGAGACCCAGTACTTC.